The present TCR beta chain was sequenced within a study of T-cell reconstitution after alpha-beta-depleted transplantation in children. A TCRbeta library incorporating unique molecular identifiers was prepared. TCRdb re-called the PCR reads with MiXCR, one entry per CDR3 protein. The sample lists fewer than 550,000 distinct CDR3 sequences, about 10% occurring once. A few counts support this clonotype. CDR3 size: 16 residues. The V and J ends lost 4 bases and 3 bases, in that order; junction bases with no gene match: 10. The germline CDR1 and CDR2 sequences are LGHNA and YSLEER. The chain links TRBV4-3 to TRBJ2-7, with 9 positions matching TRBD1. This clonotype was sampled from a female patient under 10 years old who had a stem cell transplant for aplastic anemia, so the T cells may come from the graft donor. The material sequenced was PBMCs, mostly from graft donor cells, taken 180 days after TCRalphabeta/CD19-depleted stem cell transplant. CDR3 sequence reads: CASSLSTGGGYYEQYF. Here the CDR3 DNA reads TGCGCCAGCAGCCTATCTACAGGGGGCGGCTACTACGAGCAGTACTTC.